A selection of T cell receptor beta chains follows, all from one sample in a study of blood T cell repertoires in COVID-19. Clones were read by immunoSEQ multiplex PCR, and TCRdb kept only the in-frame ones, dropping some. The data show 210,000 or so clones, roughly 90% seen once. Sequencing input: peripheral blood. The receptors originated from a man over 45 with acute or convalescent COVID-19. Both conserved end residues are part of each CDR3. Each record gives: V gene, J gene, D gene, clone size, CDR3 protein, CDR3 DNA. D genes are given only for firm matches. Rows give clone size only sometimes, using once, few, many, or a class for an expanded clone.

TRBV7-8	TRBJ1-1	TRBD1	.	CASSSPGTGLMNTEAFF	TGTGCCAGCAGTTCCCCAGGGACAGGTCTTATGAACACTGAAGCTTTCTTT
TRBV7-2	TRBJ2-7	.	.	CASSLGFSSYEQYF	TGTGCCAGCAGCTTAGGGTTCAGCTCCTACGAGCAGTACTTC
TRBV5-1	TRBJ1-4	TRBD1	.	CASSLRDRDEKLFF	TGCGCCAGCAGCCTCCGGGACAGGGATGAAAAACTGTTTTTT
TRBV7-2	TRBJ1-1	.	.	CASSLRNGGTEAFF	TGTGCCAGCAGCTTAAGGAACGGGGGAACTGAAGCTTTCTTT
TRBV7-6	TRBJ2-1	TRBD1	.	CASSARDRAEQFF	TGTGCCAGCAGCGCACGGGACAGGGCTGAGCAGTTCTTC
TRBV27	TRBJ2-6	TRBD1	.	CASSLRAGTVTSGANVLTF	TGTGCCAGCAGTTTACGCGCCGGGACAGTGACTTCTGGGGCCAACGTCCTGACTTTC
TRBV27	TRBJ2-3	.	.	CASSLWTRGDTQYF	TGTGCCAGCAGTTTATGGACTCGAGGGGATACGCAGTATTTT
TRBV19	TRBJ1-2	TRBD1	once	CASSTTGAIPYGYTF	TGTGCCAGTAGTACCACAGGGGCCATCCCTTATGGCTACACCTTC
TRBV11-2	TRBJ2-7	TRBD1	few	CASSLNVRGYEQYF	TGTGCCAGCAGCTTAAACGTCAGGGGGTACGAGCAGTACTTC
TRBV6-5	TRBJ2-3	.	.	CASSPSRDTQYF	TGTGCCAGCAGCCCCTCCAGAGATACGCAGTATTTT
TRBV14	TRBJ2-2	.	few	CASSPQGTGELFF	TGTGCCAGCAGCCCCCAGGGAACCGGGGAGCTGTTTTTT
TRBV18	TRBJ2-5	.	.	CASSPRRDQETQYF	TGTGCCAGCTCACCACGGCGGGATCAAGAGACCCAGTACTTC
TRBV13	TRBJ1-4	.	once	CASSSEGGKLFF	TGTGCCAGCAGCTCGGAAGGGGGAAAACTGTTTTTT
TRBV10-3	TRBJ1-1	TRBD1	.	CASGTGIDTEAFF	TGTGCCAGCGGGACAGGGATTGACACTGAAGCTTTCTTT
TRBV5-5	TRBJ2-3	TRBD1	.	CASNLGDRGATDTQYF	TGTGCCAGCAACCTGGGGGACAGGGGGGCGACAGATACGCAGTATTTT
TRBV16	TRBJ1-4	.	.	CASSPTGATNEKLFF	TGTGCCAGCAGCCCTACGGGAGCAACTAATGAAAAACTGTTTTTT
TRBV27	TRBJ1-2	.	.	CASAPRGNYGYTF	TGTGCCAGCGCACCGAGGGGGAACTATGGCTACACCTTC